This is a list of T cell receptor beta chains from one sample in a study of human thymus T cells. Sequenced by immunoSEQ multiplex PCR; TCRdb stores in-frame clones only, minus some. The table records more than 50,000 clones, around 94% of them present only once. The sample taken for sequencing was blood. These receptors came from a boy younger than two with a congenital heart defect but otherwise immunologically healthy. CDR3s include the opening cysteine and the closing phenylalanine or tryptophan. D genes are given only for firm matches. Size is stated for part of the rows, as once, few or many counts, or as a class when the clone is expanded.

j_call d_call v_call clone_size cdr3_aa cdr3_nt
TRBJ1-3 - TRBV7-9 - CASSSAGNTIYF TGTGCCAGCAGCTCGGCTGGAAACACCATATATTTT
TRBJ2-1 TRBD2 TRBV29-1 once CSARKTSGRGGYNEQFF TGCAGCGCCCGAAAGACTAGCGGGAGAGGAGGCTACAATGAGCAGTTCTTC
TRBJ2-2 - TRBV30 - CGGANTGELFF TGTGGGGGCGCGAACACCGGGGAGCTGTTTTTT
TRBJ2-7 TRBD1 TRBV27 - CASSLWTGTSYEQYF TGTGCCAGCAGTTTATGGACAGGCACCTCCTACGAGCAGTACTTC
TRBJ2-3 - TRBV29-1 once CSGRIGRLGDTQYF TGCAGCGGGAGGATAGGGCGGCTCGGAGATACGCAGTATTTT
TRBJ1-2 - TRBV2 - CASSVGTHNYGYTF TGTGCCAGCAGTGTAGGGACCCACAACTATGGCTACACCTTC
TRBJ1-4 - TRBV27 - CASRLRAGREKLFF TGTGCCAGCAGGCTCCGGGCAGGGCGTGAAAAACTGTTTTTT
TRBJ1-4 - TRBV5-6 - CASSHDPGQRREKLFF TGTGCCAGCAGCCATGATCCGGGACAAAGAAGGGAAAAACTGTTTTTT
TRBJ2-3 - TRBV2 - CASNEDSRLPHTQYF TGTGCCAGCAACGAAGACTCACGATTACCCCATACGCAGTATTTT
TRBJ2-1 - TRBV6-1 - CASSPLYNEQFF TGTGCCAGCAGTCCCCTATACAATGAGCAGTTCTTC
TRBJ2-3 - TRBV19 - CASSIEGPIRDTQYF TGTGCCAGTAGTATAGAGGGACCGATTAGAGATACGCAGTATTTT
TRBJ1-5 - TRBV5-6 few CASSADRPYNQPQHF TGTGCCAGCAGCGCAGACAGGCCATACAATCAGCCCCAGCATTTT
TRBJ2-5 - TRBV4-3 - CASSPLVGLETQYF TGCGCCAGCAGCCCCTTAGTAGGGTTAGAGACCCAGTACTTC
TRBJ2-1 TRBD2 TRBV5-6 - CASSRLAKRANNEQFF TGTGCCAGCAGCCGACTAGCGAAACGTGCCAACAATGAGCAGTTCTTC
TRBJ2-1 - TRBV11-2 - CASSLVGSGYNEQFF TGTGCCAGCAGCTTAGTGGGGTCGGGGTACAATGAGCAGTTCTTC
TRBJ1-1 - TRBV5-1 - CASSLVGGSRSEAFF TGCGCCAGCAGCTTGGTTGGGGGGTCGAGGAGTGAAGCTTTCTTT
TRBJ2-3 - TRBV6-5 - CASRQGGRADTQYF TGTGCCAGCAGGCAGGGCGGAAGAGCAGATACGCAGTATTTT
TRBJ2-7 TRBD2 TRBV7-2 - CASSHGTSGSSYEQYF TGTGCCAGCAGCCACGGGACTAGCGGAAGCTCCTACGAGCAGTACTTC
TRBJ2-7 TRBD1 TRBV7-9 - CASRPGGFSYEQYF TGTGCCAGCAGGCCAGGGGGATTTTCCTACGAGCAGTACTTC
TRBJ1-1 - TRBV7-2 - CASSFTTPLNTEAFF TGTGCCAGCAGCTTTACGACACCTTTGAACACTGAAGCTTTCTTT
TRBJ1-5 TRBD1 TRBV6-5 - CASSWDRGNQPQHF TGTGCCAGCAGTTGGGACAGGGGCAATCAGCCCCAGCATTTT
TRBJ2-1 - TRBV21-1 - CASSGGQGRYNEQFF TGTGCCAGCAGCGGCGGACAGGGGAGGTACAATGAGCAGTTCTTC
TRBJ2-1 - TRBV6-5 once CASSRTQAWEQFF TGTGCCAGCAGCCGGACCCAGGCATGGGAGCAGTTCTTC
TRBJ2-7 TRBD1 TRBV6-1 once CASSEGTGGRRQYF TGTGCCAGCAGTGAGGGGACAGGGGGAAGGAGGCAGTACTTC
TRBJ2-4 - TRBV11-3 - CASSKQRGVENIQYF TGTGCCAGCAGCAAGCAAAGGGGTGTGGAAAACATTCAGTACTTC
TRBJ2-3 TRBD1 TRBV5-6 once CASSLKGRGTDTQYF TGTGCCAGCAGCTTGAAGGGCAGGGGGACAGATACGCAGTATTTT
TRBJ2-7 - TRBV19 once CASSIGNWGEQYF TGTGCCAGTAGTATCGGGAACTGGGGCGAGCAGTACTTC
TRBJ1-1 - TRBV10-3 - CAISEGLAAGGDTEAFF TGTGCCATCAGTGAGGGTCTTGCGGCGGGGGGAGACACTGAAGCTTTCTTT
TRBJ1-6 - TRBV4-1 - CASSPRGREGLYSPLHF TGCGCCAGCAGCCCTCGGGGTAGGGAGGGACTCTATTCACCCCTCCACTTT
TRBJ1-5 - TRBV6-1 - CASWGRTSNQPQHF TGTGCCAGCTGGGGCCGAACTAGCAATCAGCCCCAGCATTTT
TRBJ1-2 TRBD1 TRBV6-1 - CASSADRGYYGYTF TGTGCCAGCAGTGCGGACAGGGGCTACTATGGCTACACCTTC
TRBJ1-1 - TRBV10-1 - CASSDGHLKGIHYTEAFF TGCGCCAGCAGTGACGGACACCTTAAGGGGATCCATTACACTGAAGCTTTCTTT
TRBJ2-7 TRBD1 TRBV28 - CASSPGQGNYEQYF TGTGCCAGCAGCCCCGGACAGGGAAACTACGAGCAGTACTTC
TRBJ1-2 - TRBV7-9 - CASRGTPIHGYTF TGTGCCAGCAGAGGGACACCTATCCATGGCTACACCTTC
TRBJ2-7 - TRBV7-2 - CASRPDLTYEQYF TGTGCCAGCAGGCCGGACCTAACCTACGAGCAGTACTTC
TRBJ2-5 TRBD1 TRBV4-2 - CASSHPGQGGGMVQYF TGTGCCAGCAGCCACCCGGGACAGGGAGGTGGTATGGTCCAGTACTTC
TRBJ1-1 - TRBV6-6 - CASSYLMNTEAFF TGTGCCAGCAGTTACCTCATGAACACTGAAGCTTTCTTT
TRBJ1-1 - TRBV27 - CASNTGTEAFF TGTGCCAGCAATACCGGGACGGAAGCTTTCTTT
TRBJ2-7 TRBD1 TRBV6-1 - CASRGQAINYEQYF TGTGCCAGCAGGGGACAGGCGATCAACTACGAGCAGTACTTC
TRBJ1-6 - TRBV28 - CASSWDGLSSYNSPLHF TGTGCCAGCAGCTGGGACGGACTCAGCTCCTATAATTCACCCCTCCACTTT
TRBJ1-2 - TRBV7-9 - CASSLTPDKPNYGYTF TGTGCCAGCAGCTTAACCCCGGACAAGCCTAACTATGGCTACACCTTC
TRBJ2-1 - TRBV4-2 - CASSPRDSYNEQFF TGTGCCAGCAGCCCCCGGGACTCCTACAATGAGCAGTTCTTC
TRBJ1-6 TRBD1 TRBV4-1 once CASSQVSQGVTPLHF TGCGCCAGCAGCCAAGTTTCCCAGGGGGTTACACCCCTCCACTTT
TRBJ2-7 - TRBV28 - CASGKSYEQYF TGTGCCAGCGGGAAATCCTACGAGCAGTACTTC
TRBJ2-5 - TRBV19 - CASSIDFWRFETQYF TGTGCCAGTAGTATAGATTTCTGGCGGTTTGAGACCCAGTACTTC
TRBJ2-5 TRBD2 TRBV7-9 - CASSLLAGPQETQYF TGTGCCAGCAGTCTGCTAGCGGGGCCACAAGAGACCCAGTACTTC